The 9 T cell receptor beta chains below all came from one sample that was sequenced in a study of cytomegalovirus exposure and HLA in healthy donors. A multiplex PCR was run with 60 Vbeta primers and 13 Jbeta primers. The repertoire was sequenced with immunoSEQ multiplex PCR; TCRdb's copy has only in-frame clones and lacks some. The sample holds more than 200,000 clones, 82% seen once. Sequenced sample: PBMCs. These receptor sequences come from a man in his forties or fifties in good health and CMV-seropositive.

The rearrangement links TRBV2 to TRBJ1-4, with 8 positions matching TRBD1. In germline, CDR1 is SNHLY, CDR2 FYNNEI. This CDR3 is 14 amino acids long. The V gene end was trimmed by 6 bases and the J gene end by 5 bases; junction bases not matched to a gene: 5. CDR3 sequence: CASSRGQVNEKLFF. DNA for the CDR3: TGTGCCAGCAGCCGGGGACAGGTCAATGAAAAACTGTTTTTT.

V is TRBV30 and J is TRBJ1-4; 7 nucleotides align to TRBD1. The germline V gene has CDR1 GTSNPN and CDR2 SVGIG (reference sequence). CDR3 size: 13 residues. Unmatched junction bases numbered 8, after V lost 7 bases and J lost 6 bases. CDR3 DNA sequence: TGTGCCTCCCCGGACAGGACCCATGAAAAACTGTTTTTT. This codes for CASPDRTHEKLFF.

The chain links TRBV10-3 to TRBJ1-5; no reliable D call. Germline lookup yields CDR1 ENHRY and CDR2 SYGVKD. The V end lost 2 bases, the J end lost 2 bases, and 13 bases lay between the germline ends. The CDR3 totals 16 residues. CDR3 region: CAISEDPAAGNQPQHF. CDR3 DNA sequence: TGTGCCATCAGTGAGGATCCGGCAGCGGGCAATCAGCCCCAGCATTTT.

The CDR3 DNA reads as TGCGCCAGCAGCACCGGACAGGGACTATACGAGCAGTACTTC. It translates to CASSTGQGLYEQYF. The genes are TRBV5-1 and TRBJ2-7, with a possible D match to TRBD1 (8 bases). The length of the CDR3 is 14 residues. V was pared by 4 bases and J by 4 bases, with 15 bases between. From germline, CDR1 is SGHRS and CDR2 YFSETQ.

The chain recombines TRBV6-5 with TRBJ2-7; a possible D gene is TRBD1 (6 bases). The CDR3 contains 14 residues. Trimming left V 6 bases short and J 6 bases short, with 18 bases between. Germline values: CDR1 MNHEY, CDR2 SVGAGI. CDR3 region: CASSADSNIREQYV. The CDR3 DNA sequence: TGTGCCAGCAGCGCGGACAGCAATATACGCGAGCAGTACGTC.

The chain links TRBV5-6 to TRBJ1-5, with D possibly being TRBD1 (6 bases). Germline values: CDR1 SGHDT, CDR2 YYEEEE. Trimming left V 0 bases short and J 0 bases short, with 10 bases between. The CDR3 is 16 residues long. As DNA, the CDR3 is TGTGCCAGCAGCTTGGCCGGGGGGGCTAGCAATCAGCCCCAGCATTTT. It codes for CASSLAGGASNQPQHF.

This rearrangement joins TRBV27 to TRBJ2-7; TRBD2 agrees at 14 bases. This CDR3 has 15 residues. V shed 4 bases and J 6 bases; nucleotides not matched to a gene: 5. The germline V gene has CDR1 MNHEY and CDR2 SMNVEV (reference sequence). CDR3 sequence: CASSSRLAGGVEQYF. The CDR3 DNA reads TGTGCCAGCAGTTCCCGACTAGCGGGAGGGGTCGAGCAGTACTTC.

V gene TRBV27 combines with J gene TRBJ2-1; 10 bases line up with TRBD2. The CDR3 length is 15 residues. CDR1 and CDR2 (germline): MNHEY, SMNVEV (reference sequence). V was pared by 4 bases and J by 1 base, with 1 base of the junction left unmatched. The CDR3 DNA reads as TGTGCCAGCAGTTCTAGCGGGAGTTCCTACAATGAGCAGTTCTTC. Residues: CASSSSGSSYNEQFF.

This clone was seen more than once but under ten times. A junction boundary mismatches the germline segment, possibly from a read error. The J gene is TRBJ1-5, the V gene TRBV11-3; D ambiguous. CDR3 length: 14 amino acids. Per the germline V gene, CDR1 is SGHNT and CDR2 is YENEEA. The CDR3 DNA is TGTGCCAGCAGCCTAGACGGTAACAATCAGCCCCAGCATTTT. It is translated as CASSLDGNNQPQHF.